This T cell receptor (beta chain) was recovered during a study of control samples from healthy donors and cancer patients. Measured with immunoSEQ multiplex PCR; TCRdb has only the in-frame clones, and not every one. Of around 250,000 clones detected, roughly 87% appear once; the ten largest clones hold less than 15%. The V gene's germline CDR1 is KGHSH and CDR2 LQKENI. The CDR3 totals 15 residues. V lost 1 base, J lost 6 bases, and 12 bases lay in between. Sequencing input: PBMCs. This clonotype was obtained from a woman aged 60 to 75 with lung cancer. V and J are TRBV18 and TRBJ2-2; the D call may be TRBD1 or TRBD2 (5 bases each). The CDR3 nucleotides read TGTGCCAGCTCACCACAGGGACGTGGAGCCGGGGAGCTGTTTTTT. Translation: CASSPQGRGAGELFF. Variable domain in full (rest from reference TRBV18 and TRBJ2-2): NAGVMQNPRHLVRRRGQEARLRCSPMKGHSHVYWYRQLPEEGLKFMVYLQKENIIDESGMPKERFSAEFPKEGPSILRIQQVVRGDSAAYFCASSPQGRGAGELFFGEGSRLTVL.